This T cell receptor beta chain was identified in a study of regulatory T cells in long-lasting Graves disease. In its sample, this clonotype was seen many times. V was trimmed by 0 bases and J by 3 bases, leaving 15 bases between them. Looked up from germline, CDR1 is SGHRS and CDR2 is YFSETQ. This CDR3 spans 16 amino acids. Building of the TCR beta libraries involved iRepertoire HTBI primers and Arm-PCR of CDR3 regions. TCRdb re-derived calls from the multiplex PCR reads in MiXCR, one entry per CDR3 protein. In the table there are some 350,000 distinct CDR3 sequences, around 15% of which are singletons. Sample time point: newly diagnosed GD, antithyroid drugs for less than 3 months. Making the TCR library involved RNA that had been extracted from PBMCs. These data were likewise used in another study, on T cells in Graves' hyperthyroidism and ophthalmopathy. As reported in that work: A set of HTBI primers served as the primers for a first-round RT-PCR of the TCR CDR3. Most thyroid clonotypes that were expanded above 0.001 also turned up in blood.

Here the sequenced sample was peripheral blood mononuclear cells (PBMCs), taken at new diagnosis, from a patient treated with antithyroid drugs. This TCR derives from a young woman with Graves disease. The chain is built from TRBV5-1 and TRBJ1-1, with D perhaps TRBD1 (6 bases). As DNA, the CDR3 is TGCGCCAGCAGCTTGGCCGCAGGGGTGGTGTACACTGAAGCTTTCTTT. This encodes CASSLAAGVVYTEAFF.